Included here is one TCR beta chain sequence, with context. Antigen: not known. Data came from immunoSEQ multiplex PCR; TCRdb stores just in-frame clones and leaves some out. The table records nearly 40,000 clones, around 86% of them present only once. Trimming stripped 4 bases from V and 2 bases from J, with 10 bases between. The CDR3 extends over 14 amino acids. CDR1 MGHDK and CDR2 SYGVNS come from the germline V gene. This sample is part of a study of T cells in localized non-small cell lung cancer. General observations from the study: Tumor showed lower T cell clonality than uninvolved adjacent lung, where it was highest.

The source is a man aged 18-49 years with stage I lung adenocarcinoma. The V and J genes are TRBV25-1 and TRBJ2-3, with D tentatively TRBD1 (6 bases). The specimen was peripheral blood, collected before any cancer treatment. CDR3 coding DNA: TGTGCCAGCAGTGCGACAGGATCCACAGATACGCAGTATTTT. Translated: CASSATGSTDTQYF.